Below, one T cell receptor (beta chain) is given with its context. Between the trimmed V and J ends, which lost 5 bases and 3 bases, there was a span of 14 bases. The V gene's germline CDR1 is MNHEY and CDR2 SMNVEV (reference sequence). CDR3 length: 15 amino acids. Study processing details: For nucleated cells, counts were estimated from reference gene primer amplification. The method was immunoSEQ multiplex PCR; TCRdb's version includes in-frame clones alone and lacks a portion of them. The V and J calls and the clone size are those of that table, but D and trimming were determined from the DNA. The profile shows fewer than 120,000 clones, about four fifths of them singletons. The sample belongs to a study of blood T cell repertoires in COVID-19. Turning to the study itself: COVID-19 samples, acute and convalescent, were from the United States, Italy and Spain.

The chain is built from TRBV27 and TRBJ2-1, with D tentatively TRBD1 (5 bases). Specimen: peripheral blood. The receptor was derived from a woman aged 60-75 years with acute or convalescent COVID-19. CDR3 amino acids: CASSKQAWGYNEQFF. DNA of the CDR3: TGTGCCAGCAGTAAACAGGCTTGGGGCTACAATGAGCAGTTCTTC.